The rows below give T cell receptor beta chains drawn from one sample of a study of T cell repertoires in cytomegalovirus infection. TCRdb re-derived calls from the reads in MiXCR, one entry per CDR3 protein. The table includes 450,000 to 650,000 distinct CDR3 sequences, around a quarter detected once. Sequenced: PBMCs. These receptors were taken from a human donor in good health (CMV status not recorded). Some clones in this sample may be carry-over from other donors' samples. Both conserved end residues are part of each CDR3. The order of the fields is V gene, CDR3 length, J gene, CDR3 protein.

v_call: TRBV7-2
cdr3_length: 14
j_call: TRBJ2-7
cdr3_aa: CASSAYLRTYEQYF

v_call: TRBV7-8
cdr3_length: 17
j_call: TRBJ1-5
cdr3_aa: CASSPNEGVYGNQPQHF

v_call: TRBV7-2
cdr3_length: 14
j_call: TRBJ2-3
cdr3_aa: CASSSHRGADTQYF

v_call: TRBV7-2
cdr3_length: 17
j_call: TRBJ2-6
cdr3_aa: CASSFGPPTSGANVLTF

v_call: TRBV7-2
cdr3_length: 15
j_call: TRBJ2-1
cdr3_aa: CASSEGLAVYNEQFF

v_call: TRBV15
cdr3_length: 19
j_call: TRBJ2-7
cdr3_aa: CATSRDMRTPTRGSYEQYF

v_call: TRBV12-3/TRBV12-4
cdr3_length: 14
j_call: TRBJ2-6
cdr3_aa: CASSAPAGANVLTF

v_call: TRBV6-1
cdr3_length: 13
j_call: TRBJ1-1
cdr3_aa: CASSVGVNTEAFF

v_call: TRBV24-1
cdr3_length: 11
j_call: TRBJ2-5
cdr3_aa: CATGLEETQYF

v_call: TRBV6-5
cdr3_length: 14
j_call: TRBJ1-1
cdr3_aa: CASNHRGWNTEAFF

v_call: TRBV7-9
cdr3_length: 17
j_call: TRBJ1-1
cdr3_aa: CASSLAWGRLMNTEAFF

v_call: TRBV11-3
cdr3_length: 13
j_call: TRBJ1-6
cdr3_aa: CASSSVLNSPLHF

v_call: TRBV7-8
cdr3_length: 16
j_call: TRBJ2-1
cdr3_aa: CASSRALASSYNEQFF

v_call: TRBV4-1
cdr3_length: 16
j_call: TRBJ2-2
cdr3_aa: CASSLSERDNTGELFF

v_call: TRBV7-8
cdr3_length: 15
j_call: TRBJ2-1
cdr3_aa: CASSLVLAGNNEQFF

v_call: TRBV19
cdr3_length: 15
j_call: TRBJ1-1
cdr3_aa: CASSIGAGIITEAFF

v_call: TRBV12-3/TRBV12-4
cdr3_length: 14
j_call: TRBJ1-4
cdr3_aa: CASRLTAQSEKLFF

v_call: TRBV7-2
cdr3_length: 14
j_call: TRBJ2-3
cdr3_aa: CASSLDAGADTQYF

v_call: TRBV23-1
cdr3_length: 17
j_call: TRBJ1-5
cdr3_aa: CASSQPSGEDSNQPQHF

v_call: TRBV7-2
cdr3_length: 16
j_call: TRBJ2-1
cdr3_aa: CASSLTGQAPRNEQFF